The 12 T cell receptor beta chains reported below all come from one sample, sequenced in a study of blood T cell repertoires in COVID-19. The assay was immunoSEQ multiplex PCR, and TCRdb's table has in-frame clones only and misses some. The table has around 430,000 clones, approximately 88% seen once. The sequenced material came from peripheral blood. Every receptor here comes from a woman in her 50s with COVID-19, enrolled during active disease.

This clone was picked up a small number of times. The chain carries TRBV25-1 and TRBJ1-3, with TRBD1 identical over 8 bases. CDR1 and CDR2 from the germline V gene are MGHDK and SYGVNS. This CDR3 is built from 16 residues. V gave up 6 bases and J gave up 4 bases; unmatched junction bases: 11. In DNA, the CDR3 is TGTGCCAGCAGCTCCTTAGGACAGGGAGGAGGAAACACCATATATTTT. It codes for CASSSLGQGGGNTIYF.

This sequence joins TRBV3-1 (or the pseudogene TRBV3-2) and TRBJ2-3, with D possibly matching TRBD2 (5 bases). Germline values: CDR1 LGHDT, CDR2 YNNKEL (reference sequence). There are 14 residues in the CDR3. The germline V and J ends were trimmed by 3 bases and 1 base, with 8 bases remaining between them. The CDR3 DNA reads TGTGCCAGCAGCCAGCGGCGGGGCACAGATACGCAGTATTTT. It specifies CASSQRRGTDTQYF.

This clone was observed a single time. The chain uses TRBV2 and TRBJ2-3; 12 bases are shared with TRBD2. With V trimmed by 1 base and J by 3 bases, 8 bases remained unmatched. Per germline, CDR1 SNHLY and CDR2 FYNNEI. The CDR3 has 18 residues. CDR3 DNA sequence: TGTGCCAGCAGTGAAGTGCTAGCGGGGGGGCCTAGGACAGATACGCAGTATTTT. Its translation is CASSEVLAGGPRTDTQYF.

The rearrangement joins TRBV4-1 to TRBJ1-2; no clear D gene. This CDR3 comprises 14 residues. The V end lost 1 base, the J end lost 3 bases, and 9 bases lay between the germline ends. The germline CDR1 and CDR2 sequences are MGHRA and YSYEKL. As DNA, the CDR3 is TGCGCCAGCAGCCAAGTAGGAGAATACTATGGCTACACCTTC. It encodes CASSQVGEYYGYTF.

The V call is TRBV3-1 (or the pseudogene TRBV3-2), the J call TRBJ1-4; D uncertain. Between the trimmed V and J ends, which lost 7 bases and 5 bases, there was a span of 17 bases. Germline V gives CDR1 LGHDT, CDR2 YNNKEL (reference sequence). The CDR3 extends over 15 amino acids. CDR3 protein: CASKAPASTNEKLFF. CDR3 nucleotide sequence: TGTGCCAGCAAAGCCCCCGCGAGCACGAATGAAAAACTGTTTTTT.

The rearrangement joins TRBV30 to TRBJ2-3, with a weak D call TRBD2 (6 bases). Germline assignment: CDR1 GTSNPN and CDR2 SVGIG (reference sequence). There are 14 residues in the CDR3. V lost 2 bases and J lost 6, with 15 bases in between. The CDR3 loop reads CAWSSGLATDTQYF. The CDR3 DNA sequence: TGTGCCTGGAGTTCGGGGCTAGCGACGGATACGCAGTATTTT.

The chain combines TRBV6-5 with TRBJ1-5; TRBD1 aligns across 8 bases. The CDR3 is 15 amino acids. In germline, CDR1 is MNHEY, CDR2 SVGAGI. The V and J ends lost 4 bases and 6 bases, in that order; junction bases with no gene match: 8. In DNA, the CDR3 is TGTGCCAGCAGTTTTGAGCAGGGGGCCGGTCAGCCCCAGCATTTT. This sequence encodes CASSFEQGAGQPQHF.

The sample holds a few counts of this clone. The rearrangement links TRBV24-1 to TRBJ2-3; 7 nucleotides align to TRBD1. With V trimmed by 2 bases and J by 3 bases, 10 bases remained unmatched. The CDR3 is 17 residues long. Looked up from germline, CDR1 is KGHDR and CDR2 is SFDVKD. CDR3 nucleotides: TGTGCCACCAGTGATTCCCGGACAGGCCCCCGAACAGATACGCAGTATTTT. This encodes CATSDSRTGPRTDTQYF.

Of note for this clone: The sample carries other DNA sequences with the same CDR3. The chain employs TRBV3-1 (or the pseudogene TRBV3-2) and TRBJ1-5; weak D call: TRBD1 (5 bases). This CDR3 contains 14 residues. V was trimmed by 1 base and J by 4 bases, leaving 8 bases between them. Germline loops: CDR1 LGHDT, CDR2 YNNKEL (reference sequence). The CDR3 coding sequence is TGTGCCAGCAGCCAAGCGGGGGGGAATCAGCCCCAGCATTTT. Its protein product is CASSQAGGNQPQHF.

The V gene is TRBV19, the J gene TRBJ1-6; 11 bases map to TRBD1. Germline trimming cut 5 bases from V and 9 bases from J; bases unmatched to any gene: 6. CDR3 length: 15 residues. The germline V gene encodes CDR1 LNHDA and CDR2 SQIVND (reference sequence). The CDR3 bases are TGTGCCAGTAGTGCCGGGACAGGGGGATTTTCACCCCTCCACTTT. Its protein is CASSAGTGGFSPLHF.

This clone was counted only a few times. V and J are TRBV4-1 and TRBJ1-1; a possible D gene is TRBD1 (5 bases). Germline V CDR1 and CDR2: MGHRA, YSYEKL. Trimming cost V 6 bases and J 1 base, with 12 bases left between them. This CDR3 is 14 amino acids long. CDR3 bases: TGCGCCAGCAGACGAGGGGACTCGAACACTGAAGCTTTCTTT. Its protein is CASRRGDSNTEAFF.

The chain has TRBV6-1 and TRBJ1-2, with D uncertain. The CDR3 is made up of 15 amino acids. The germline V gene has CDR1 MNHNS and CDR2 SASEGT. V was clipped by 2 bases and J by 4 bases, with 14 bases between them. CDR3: CASSERPGIGYGYTF. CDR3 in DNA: TGTGCCAGCAGTGAACGCCCGGGTATTGGCTATGGCTACACCTTC.